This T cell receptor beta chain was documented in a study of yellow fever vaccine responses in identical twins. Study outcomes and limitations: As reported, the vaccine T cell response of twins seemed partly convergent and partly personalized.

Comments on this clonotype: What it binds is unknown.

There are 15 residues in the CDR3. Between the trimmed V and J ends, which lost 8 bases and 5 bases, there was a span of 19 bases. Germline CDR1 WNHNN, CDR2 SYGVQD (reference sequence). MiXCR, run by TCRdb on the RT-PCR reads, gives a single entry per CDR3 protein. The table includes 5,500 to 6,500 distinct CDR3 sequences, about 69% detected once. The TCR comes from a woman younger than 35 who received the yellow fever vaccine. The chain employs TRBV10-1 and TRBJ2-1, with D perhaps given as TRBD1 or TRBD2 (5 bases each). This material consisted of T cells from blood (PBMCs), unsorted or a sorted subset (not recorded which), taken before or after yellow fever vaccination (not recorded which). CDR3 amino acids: CASSRHKTGHNEQFF. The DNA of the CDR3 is TGCGCCAGCTCCAGACATAAAACGGGACACAATGAGCAGTTCTTC.